Listed below are T cell receptor beta chains from one sample, sequenced in a study of blood T cell repertoires in COVID-19. Only in-frame clones appear in the TCRdb table, and some are missing; sequencing was by immunoSEQ multiplex PCR. This repertoire shows just over 350,000 clones, 75% to 90% found once; its top ten account for about 7.1%. Sequenced sample: peripheral blood. Receptors originate from a woman in her sixties with COVID-19, enrolled during active disease. CDR3s include the opening cysteine and the closing phenylalanine or tryptophan. Each record gives: V gene, CDR3 length, D gene, clone size, J gene, CDR3 protein, CDR3 DNA. A D gene is named only where the DNA matches it firmly. A row's size may be missing; if present it is once, few, many or a size class.

V gene: TRBV27; CDR3 length: 14; D gene: -; clone size: -; J gene: TRBJ1-1; CDR3 protein: CASSPLGGYTEAFF; CDR3 DNA: TGTGCCAGCAGCCCCTTGGGGGGGTACACTGAAGCTTTCTTT
V gene: TRBV19; CDR3 length: 16; D gene: TRBD1; clone size: -; J gene: TRBJ1-5; CDR3 protein: CASSSLDRGKGQPQHF; CDR3 DNA: TGTGCCAGTAGTAGCTTGGACAGGGGTAAGGGCCAGCCCCAGCATTTT
V gene: TRBV9; CDR3 length: 15; D gene: -; clone size: -; J gene: TRBJ2-3; CDR3 protein: CASSGRPVGGHTQYF; CDR3 DNA: TGTGCCAGCAGCGGAAGACCAGTCGGCGGGCATACGCAGTATTTT
V gene: TRBV18; CDR3 length: 15; D gene: TRBD2; clone size: -; J gene: TRBJ2-1; CDR3 protein: CASSPQAGAYNEQFF; CDR3 DNA: TGTGCCAGCTCACCACAAGCGGGGGCCTACAATGAGCAGTTCTTC
V gene: TRBV5-6; CDR3 length: 15; D gene: -; clone size: -; J gene: TRBJ1-1; CDR3 protein: CASSFEEGWNTEAFF; CDR3 DNA: TGTGCCAGCAGCTTTGAGGAGGGATGGAACACTGAAGCTTTCTTT
V gene: TRBV27; CDR3 length: 16; D gene: -; clone size: -; J gene: TRBJ1-2; CDR3 protein: CASSPRGGTGNYGYTF; CDR3 DNA: TGTGCCAGCAGTCCAAGAGGGGGAACAGGGAACTATGGCTACACCTTC
V gene: TRBV5-1; CDR3 length: 14; D gene: TRBD1; clone size: -; J gene: TRBJ1-2; CDR3 protein: CASSLTGDNYGYTF; CDR3 DNA: TGCGCCAGCAGCTTGACAGGGGACAACTATGGCTACACCTTC
V gene: TRBV6-1; CDR3 length: 15; D gene: -; clone size: few; J gene: TRBJ1-3; CDR3 protein: CASSEEGHGRNTIYF; CDR3 DNA: TGTGCCAGCAGTGAAGAAGGACACGGAAGAAACACCATATATTTT
V gene: TRBV7-2; CDR3 length: 18; D gene: -; clone size: -; J gene: TRBJ1-6; CDR3 protein: CASSLGRRGGGSNSPLHF; CDR3 DNA: TGTGCCAGCAGCTTAGGGCGGAGAGGTGGCGGTTCCAATTCACCCCTCCACTTT
V gene: TRBV7-2; CDR3 length: 14; D gene: -; clone size: -; J gene: TRBJ1-6; CDR3 protein: CATQGSSYNSPLHF; CDR3 DNA: TGTGCCACGCAGGGGAGCTCCTATAATTCACCCCTCCACTTT
V gene: TRBV5-4; CDR3 length: 14; D gene: TRBD1; clone size: once; J gene: TRBJ2-3; CDR3 protein: CASGSQGSTDTQYF; CDR3 DNA: TGTGCCAGCGGCTCACAGGGGAGCACAGATACGCAGTATTTT
V gene: TRBV30; CDR3 length: 13; D gene: -; clone size: -; J gene: TRBJ1-2; CDR3 protein: CAWSSNAVYGYTF; CDR3 DNA: TGTGCCTGGAGTTCGAACGCAGTCTATGGCTACACCTTC
V gene: TRBV5-6; CDR3 length: 14; D gene: TRBD1; clone size: once; J gene: TRBJ1-2; CDR3 protein: CASSPGQGQYGYTF; CDR3 DNA: TGTGCCAGCAGCCCGGGACAGGGCCAATATGGCTACACCTTC
V gene: TRBV6-5; CDR3 length: 15; D gene: TRBD1; clone size: -; J gene: TRBJ2-7; CDR3 protein: CASSYSLGTEYEQYF; CDR3 DNA: TGTGCCAGCAGTTACTCGTTAGGGACAGAATACGAGCAGTACTTC
V gene: TRBV3-1/TRBV3-2; CDR3 length: 14; D gene: -; clone size: -; J gene: TRBJ1-5; CDR3 protein: CASSGGRGSQPQHF; CDR3 DNA: TGTGCCAGCAGCGGTGGGAGGGGTAGTCAGCCCCAGCATTTT
V gene: TRBV11-2; CDR3 length: 13; D gene: -; clone size: -; J gene: TRBJ2-4; CDR3 protein: CASRSLDKNIQYF; CDR3 DNA: TGTGCCAGCAGGAGCTTAGACAAAAACATTCAGTACTTC
V gene: TRBV3-1/TRBV3-2; CDR3 length: 15; D gene: TRBD1; clone size: -; J gene: TRBJ1-2; CDR3 protein: CASSYRGLANYGYTF; CDR3 DNA: TGTGCCAGCAGCTACAGGGGGTTGGCTAACTATGGCTACACCTTC
V gene: TRBV30; CDR3 length: 15; D gene: TRBD1; clone size: -; J gene: TRBJ1-1; CDR3 protein: CAWSPTGVLNTEAFF; CDR3 DNA: TGTGCCTGGTCCCCTACAGGGGTCTTGAACACTGAAGCTTTCTTT